The sequence of this TCR beta chain was determined in a study of cytomegalovirus exposure and HLA in healthy donors. This PCR relied on a set of 60 Vbeta primers and 13 Jbeta primers. Some clones are missing from TCRdb's copy, which holds only in-frame ones; the method was immunoSEQ multiplex PCR. Found here are 250,000 to 300,000 clones, roughly four fifths of them singletons; the top ten hold roughly 2%. Findings and limits, study-wide: Accurate prediction of HLA-A and HLA-B alleles (for most subjects) was reportedly achieved from TCR beta sequences. Across donors, presence/absence analyses took sequencing depth to be roughly uniform. A later analysis showed TCR association rates differing by HLA locus, peaking at DRB1 and lowest at HLA-C. Cytomegalovirus-associated TCR beta chains were listed, numbering 150 to 200.

As to this clone: Its antigen is unknown. Germline and junction disagree at one end, which may indicate a read error.

This CDR3 has 15 residues. Looked up from germline, CDR1 is SEHNR and CDR2 is FQNEAQ (reference sequence). This rearrangement joins TRBV7-9 to TRBJ2-1; TRBD2 agrees at 8 bases. The sequenced sample consisted of PBMCs. This sequence originates from a woman aged 40 to 49 in good health and CMV-seropositive. In DNA, the CDR3 is TGTGTCAGCAGCGGTGGACTAGCATCCCTCAGTGAGCAGTTCTTC. The encoded protein is CVSSGGLASLSEQFF.